This TCR beta chain was obtained from a study of T cells after yellow fever vaccination. Regarding the study as a whole: Re-detected after boosting: most primary clones, around 97% of CD4 and about 90% of CD8. Weaker in magnitude, the secondary response showed a faster peak on day 5 versus 15.

Template switching with 5'RACE generated the TCR cDNA and added a universal primer site and UMIs. TCRdb fed the 5' RACE reads into MiXCR, producing one record per CDR3 protein. The sample lists roughly 120,000 distinct CDR3 sequences, under 8% occurring once. This clonotype was detected ten times or more. The antigen is not known. Germline CDR1 and CDR2: KGHSH and LQKENI. CDR3 size: 14 residues. Trimming removed 3 bases from V and 1 base from J, with 8 bases in between. The rearrangement links TRBV18 to TRBJ2-3; unclear D gene. This TCR was sampled from a man in his late teens or twenties who received the YFV17D yellow fever vaccine. The starting material was CD4+ T cells sorted from PBMCs, obtained around 10 days after the first yellow fever vaccination. CDR3 nucleotide sequence: TGTGCCAGCTCACCCTTCCCAGGCACAGATACGCAGTATTTT. Encoded protein: CASSPFPGTDTQYF.